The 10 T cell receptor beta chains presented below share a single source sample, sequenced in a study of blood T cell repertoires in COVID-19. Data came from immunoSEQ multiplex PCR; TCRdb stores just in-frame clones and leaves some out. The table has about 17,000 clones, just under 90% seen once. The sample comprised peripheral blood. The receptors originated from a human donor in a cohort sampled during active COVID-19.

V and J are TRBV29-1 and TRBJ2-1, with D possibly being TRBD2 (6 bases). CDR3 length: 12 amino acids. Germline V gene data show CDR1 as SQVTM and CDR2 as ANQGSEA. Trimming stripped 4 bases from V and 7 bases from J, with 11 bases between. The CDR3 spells CSVGAGGNEQFF. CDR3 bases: TGCAGCGTTGGGGCCGGAGGGAATGAGCAGTTCTTC.

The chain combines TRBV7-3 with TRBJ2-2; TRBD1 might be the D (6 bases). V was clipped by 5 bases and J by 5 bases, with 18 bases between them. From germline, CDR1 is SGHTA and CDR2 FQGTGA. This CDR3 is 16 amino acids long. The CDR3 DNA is TGTGCCAGCAGCGACGGGACATTTAGCCAGACCGGGGAGCTGTTTTTT. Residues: CASSDGTFSQTGELFF.

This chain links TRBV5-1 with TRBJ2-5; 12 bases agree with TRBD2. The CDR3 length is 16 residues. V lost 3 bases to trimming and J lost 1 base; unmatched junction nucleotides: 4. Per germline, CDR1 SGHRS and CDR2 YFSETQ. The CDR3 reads CASSSRTSGTQETQYF. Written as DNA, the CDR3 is TGCGCCAGCAGCTCACGGACTAGCGGGACCCAAGAGACCCAGTACTTC. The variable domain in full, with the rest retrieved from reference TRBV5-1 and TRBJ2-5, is KAGVTQTPRYLIKTRGQQVTLSCSPISGHRSVSWYQQTPGQGLQFLFEYFSETQRNKGNFPGRFSGRQFSNSRSEMNVSTLELGDSALYLCASSSRTSGTQETQYFGPGTRLLVL.

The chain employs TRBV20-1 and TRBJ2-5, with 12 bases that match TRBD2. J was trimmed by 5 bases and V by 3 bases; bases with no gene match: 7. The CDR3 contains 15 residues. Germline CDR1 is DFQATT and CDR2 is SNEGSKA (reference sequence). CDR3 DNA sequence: TGCAGTGCTAGTCCGCTAGCGGGAGGGAAGGAGACCCAGTACTTC. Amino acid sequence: CSASPLAGGKETQYF.

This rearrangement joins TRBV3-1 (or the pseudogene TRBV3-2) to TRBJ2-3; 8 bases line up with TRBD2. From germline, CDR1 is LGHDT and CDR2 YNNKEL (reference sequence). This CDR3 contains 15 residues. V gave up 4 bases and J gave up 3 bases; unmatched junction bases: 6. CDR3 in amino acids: CASSRLGGRTDTQYF. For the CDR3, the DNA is TGTGCCAGCAGCCGGCTCGGCGGGAGGACAGATACGCAGTATTTT.

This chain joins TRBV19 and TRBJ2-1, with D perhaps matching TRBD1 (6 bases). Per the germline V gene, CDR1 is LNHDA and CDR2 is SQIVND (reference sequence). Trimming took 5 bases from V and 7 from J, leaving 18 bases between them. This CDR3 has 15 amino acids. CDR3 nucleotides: TGTGCCAGTAGTGCATACAGGGAGTTGGGAAATGAGCAGTTCTTC. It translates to CASSAYRELGNEQFF.

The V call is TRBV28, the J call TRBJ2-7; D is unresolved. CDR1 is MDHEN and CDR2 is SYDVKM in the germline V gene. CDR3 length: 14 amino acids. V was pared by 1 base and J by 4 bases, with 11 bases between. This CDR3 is CASSLSPADYEQYF. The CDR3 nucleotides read TGTGCCAGCAGTTTATCCCCGGCGGATTACGAGCAGTACTTC.

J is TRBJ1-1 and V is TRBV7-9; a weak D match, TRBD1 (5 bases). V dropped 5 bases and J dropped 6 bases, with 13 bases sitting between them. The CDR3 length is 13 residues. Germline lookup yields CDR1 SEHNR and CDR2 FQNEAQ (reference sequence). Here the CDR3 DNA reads TGTGCCAGCAGCAGACAAGGGGCAGCTGAAGCTTTCTTT. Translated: CASSRQGAAEAFF. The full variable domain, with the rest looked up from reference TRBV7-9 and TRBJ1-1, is DTGVSQNPRHKITKRGQNVTFRCDPISEHNRLYWYRQTLGQGPEFLTYFQNEAQLEKSRLLSDRFSAERPKGSFSTLEIQRTEQGDSAMYLCASSRQGAAEAFFGQGTRLTVV.

This CDR3 reads CASSLNPDRGYEQYF. The CDR3, as DNA: TGTGCCAGCAGCCTTAACCCGGACAGGGGGTACGAGCAGTACTTC. The chain employs TRBV3-1 (or the pseudogene TRBV3-2) and TRBJ2-7, with 10 bases lining up with TRBD1. V dropped 4 bases and J dropped 4; count of bases not matched to a gene: 7. Germline-derived CDR1 and CDR2 are LGHDT and YNNKEL (reference sequence). CDR3 length equals 15 residues.

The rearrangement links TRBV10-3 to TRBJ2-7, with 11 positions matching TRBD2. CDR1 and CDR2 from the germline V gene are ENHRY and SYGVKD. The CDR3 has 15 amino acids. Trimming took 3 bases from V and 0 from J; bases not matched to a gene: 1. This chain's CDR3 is CAISDLAGGSYEQYF. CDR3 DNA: TGTGCCATCAGTGATCTAGCGGGAGGCTCCTACGAGCAGTACTTC.